This TCR beta chain was profiled in a study of cytomegalovirus exposure and HLA in healthy donors. The overall study: Tens of millions of unique TCR sequences came from HLA-typed donors in an early release. Findings of the study overall: Earlier results showed most TCR beta V segments being productive about 87% or about 30% of the time. Cytomegalovirus association was assigned to approximately 160 TCR beta chains.

Regarding this clone: The target antigen is unknown.

The V gene lost 4 bases and the J gene lost 4 bases, with 25 bases spanning the gap. CDR1 and CDR2 from the germline V gene are SGHKS and YYEKEE (reference sequence). The CDR3 runs to 18 residues. Vbeta (60) and Jbeta (13) primers were used in the PCR. Using immunoSEQ multiplex PCR, the repertoire was profiled, and TCRdb retains in-frame clones only, with some absent. The repertoire holds fewer than 200,000 clones, 76% seen once, with 1.3% to 1.5% in the top ten. The clonotype originates from a man aged 55 to 70 in good health and CMV-seronegative. The sequenced sample consisted of PBMCs. The V call is TRBV5-5, the J call TRBJ2-3; D uncertain. The CDR3 spells CASSPFLGTPGPADTQYF. The CDR3 DNA reads TGTGCCAGCAGCCCTTTCTTGGGCACCCCTGGTCCTGCAGATACGCAGTATTTT.